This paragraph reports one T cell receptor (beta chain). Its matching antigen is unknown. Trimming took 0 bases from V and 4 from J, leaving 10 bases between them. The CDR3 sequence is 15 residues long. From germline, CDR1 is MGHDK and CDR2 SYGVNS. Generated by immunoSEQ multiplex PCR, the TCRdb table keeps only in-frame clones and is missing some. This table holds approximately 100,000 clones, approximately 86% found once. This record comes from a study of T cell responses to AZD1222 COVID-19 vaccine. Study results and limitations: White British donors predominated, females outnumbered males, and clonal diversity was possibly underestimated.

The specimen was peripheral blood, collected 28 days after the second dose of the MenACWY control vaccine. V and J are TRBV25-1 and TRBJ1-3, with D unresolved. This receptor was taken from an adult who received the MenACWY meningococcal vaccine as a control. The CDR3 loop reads CASSEYTLQGNTIYF. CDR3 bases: TGTGCCAGCAGTGAATATACTTTGCAGGGAAACACCATATATTTT.